This entry lists 14 T cell receptor beta chains sequenced from one sample in a study of cytomegalovirus exposure and HLA in healthy donors. With 60 Vbeta and 13 Jbeta primers, the PCR was carried out. TCRdb's table, derived via immunoSEQ multiplex PCR, lists solely in-frame clones and lacks some. The sample includes under 300,000 clones, approximately 70% seen only once; the top ten take about 2.2%. Specimen: PBMCs. The source is a female donor in good health and CMV-seronegative.

The chain carries TRBV19 and TRBJ2-7, with D possibly TRBD1 on 5 matching bases. Germline CDR1 reads LNHDA; CDR2 reads SQIVND (reference sequence). CDR3 length equals 16 residues. V dropped 3 bases and J dropped 2 bases, with 17 bases sitting between them. CDR3 DNA sequence: TGTGCCAGTAGTATCAATTTAGGGGTGGGTGCCTACGAGCAGTACTTC. Translated, it gives CASSINLGVGAYEQYF.

The J gene is TRBJ2-1, the V gene TRBV2; 11 bases fit TRBD2. The CDR3 loop spans 15 amino acids. V gave up 6 bases and J gave up 4 bases; unmatched junction bases: 5. Germline V CDR1 and CDR2: SNHLY, FYNNEI. CDR3 bases: TGTGCCAGCAGACAGGGACTAGCGGATTACAATGAGCAGTTCTTC. Its translation is CASRQGLADYNEQFF.

The chain combines TRBV7-8 with TRBJ2-6; perhaps TRBD2 as D (6 bases). The V end was cut by 5 bases, the J end by 0 bases, with 17 bases between. The CDR3 length is 18 residues. Germline values: CDR1 SGHVS, CDR2 FQNEAQ. The CDR3 DNA sequence: TGTGCCAGCAGCCCGGGACTGGTAGCCCGCTCTGGGGCCAACGTCCTGACTTTC. Translated: CASSPGLVARSGANVLTF.

The V call is TRBV10-1, the J call TRBJ1-1; D is ambiguous. The V gene lost 3 bases and the J gene lost 4 bases, with 9 bases spanning the gap. Germline CDR1 reads WNHNN; CDR2 reads SYGVQD (reference sequence). The CDR3 runs to 13 residues. The CDR3 region is CASSEVAGTEAFF. The CDR3 DNA reads as TGCGCCAGCAGTGAAGTGGCGGGCACTGAAGCTTTCTTT.

The chain is built from TRBV25-1 and TRBJ2-7; D is perhaps TRBD2 (5 bases). Germline V gene sequence: CDR1 MGHDK, CDR2 SYGVNS. The CDR3 runs 15 residues. Trimming left V 3 bases short and J 0 bases short, with 12 bases between. The CDR3 DNA is TGTGCCAGCAGTGACCTCGAGCGGAGCTCCTACGAGCAGTACTTC. This codes for CASSDLERSSYEQYF.

This clone was observed once. The V call is TRBV18, the J call TRBJ2-6; D remains ambiguous. Germline V gives CDR1 KGHSH, CDR2 LQKENI. The CDR3 has 18 residues. V gave up 4 bases and J gave up 0 bases, with 16 bases separating them. CDR3 sequence reads: CASSRVLPEASGANVLTF. The CDR3 bases are TGTGCCAGCTCACGAGTCTTGCCTGAAGCCTCTGGGGCCAACGTCCTGACTTTC.

This clone has just a few counts. The rearrangement uses TRBV6-5 and TRBJ1-2; D gene uncertain. Germline V gene sequence: CDR1 MNHEY, CDR2 SVGAGI. The CDR3 runs to 15 residues. Between the trimmed V and J ends, which lost 2 bases and 5 bases, there was a span of 15 bases. The CDR3 is CASSYAGSFFYGYTF. The CDR3 bases are TGTGCCAGCAGTTACGCCGGGTCCTTCTTTTATGGCTACACCTTC.

CDR3 region: CASSIQDSGNQPQHF. Written as DNA, the CDR3 is TGTGCCAGTAGTATACAGGACAGTGGCAATCAGCCCCAGCATTTT. V usage is TRBV19 and J usage is TRBJ1-5; maybe TRBD1 (6 bases). CDR1 LNHDA and CDR2 SQIVND come from the germline V gene (reference sequence). The V end lost 2 bases, the J end lost 2 bases, and 10 bases lay between the germline ends. CDR3 size: 15 residues.

This chain links TRBV10-1 with TRBJ2-7, with D possibly being TRBD2 (5 bases). The V gene's germline CDR1 is WNHNN and CDR2 SYGVQD (reference sequence). The CDR3 length is 13 residues. V was cut by 1 base and J by 1 base, with 5 bases left in between. CDR3 nucleotide sequence: TGCGCCAGCAGTGAGTGGACTTCCTACGAGCAGTACTTC. It translates to CASSEWTSYEQYF.

This clone was found a few times. CDR3 sequence: CASSEPSSYNSPLHF. The DNA of the CDR3 is TGTGCCAGCAGTGAACCCAGCTCCTATAATTCACCCCTCCACTTT. This chain uses TRBV6-1 with TRBJ1-6; D is unclear. The V gene lost 2 bases and the J gene lost 0 bases, with 5 bases spanning the gap. The CDR3 loop spans 15 amino acids. Germline-derived CDR1 and CDR2 are MNHNS and SASEGT.

This chain connects TRBV4-1 to TRBJ2-5; D may be TRBD1 (5 bases). The J call may be faulty, since TRBJ2-7 better matches the DNA end. The CDR3 is 15 amino acids. The germline V gene has CDR1 MGHRA and CDR2 YSYEKL. CDR3 nucleotide sequence: TGCGCCAGCAGCCAAGATCTGGGGCAGTACTACGAGCAGTACTTC. This codes for CASSQDLGQYYEQYF.

This chain joins TRBV9 and TRBJ2-7; 7 nucleotides line up with TRBD1. The germline gives CDR1 SGDLS, CDR2 YYNGEE. The CDR3 is 14 amino acids. The ends lost 1 base at V and 5 bases at J; junction bases unmatched: 6. Here the CDR3 DNA reads TGTGCCAGCAGCGTATATGACAGGGCGGACGAGCAGTACTTC. This sequence encodes CASSVYDRADEQYF.

This clone was seen a few times. The rearrangement joins TRBV15 to TRBJ2-1; 10 nucleotides line up with TRBD2. Germline loops: CDR1 LNHNV, CDR2 YYDKDF (reference sequence). This CDR3 is 22 amino acids long. Unmatched junction bases numbered 24, after V lost 0 bases and J lost 7 bases. The CDR3 region is CATSREILVRWDTSGIANEQFF. CDR3 bases: TGTGCCACCAGCAGAGAGATTTTAGTTCGTTGGGACACTAGCGGGATTGCGAATGAGCAGTTCTTC. Supplemented by reference TRBV15 and TRBJ2-1, the full variable domain reads DAMVIQNPRYQVTQFGKPVTLSCSQTLNHNVMYWYQQKSSQAPKLLFHYYDKDFNNEADTPDNFQSRRPNTSFCFLDIRSPGLGDTAMYLCATSREILVRWDTSGIANEQFFGPGTRLTVL.

This clone has just one count. The rearrangement uses TRBV30 and TRBJ2-7, with 12 bases lining up with TRBD2. Trimming removed 5 bases from V and 6 bases from J; junction bases left unmatched: 8. CDR3 length equals 14 residues. From germline, CDR1 is GTSNPN and CDR2 SVGIG (reference sequence). Here the CDR3 DNA reads TGTGCCTGGTGCAGGACTAGCGGGATTGTCGAGCAGTACTTC. Protein product: CAWCRTSGIVEQYF.